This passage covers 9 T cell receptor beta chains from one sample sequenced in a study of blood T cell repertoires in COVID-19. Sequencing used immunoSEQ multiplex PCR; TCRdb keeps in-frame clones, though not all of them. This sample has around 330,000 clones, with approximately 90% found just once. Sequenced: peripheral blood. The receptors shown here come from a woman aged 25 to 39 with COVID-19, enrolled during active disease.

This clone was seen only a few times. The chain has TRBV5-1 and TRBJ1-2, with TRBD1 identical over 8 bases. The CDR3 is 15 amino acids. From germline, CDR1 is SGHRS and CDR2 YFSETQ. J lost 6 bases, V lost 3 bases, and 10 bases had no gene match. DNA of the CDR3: TGCGCCAGCAGCTCGACCTCGGACAGGGTACATGGCTACACCTTC. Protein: CASSSTSDRVHGYTF.

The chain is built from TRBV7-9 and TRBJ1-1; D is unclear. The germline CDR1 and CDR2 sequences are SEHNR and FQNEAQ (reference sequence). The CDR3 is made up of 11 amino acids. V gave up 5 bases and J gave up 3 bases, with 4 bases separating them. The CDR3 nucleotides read TGTGCCAGCAGCCCAGACACTGAAGCTTTCTTT. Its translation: CASSPDTEAFF.

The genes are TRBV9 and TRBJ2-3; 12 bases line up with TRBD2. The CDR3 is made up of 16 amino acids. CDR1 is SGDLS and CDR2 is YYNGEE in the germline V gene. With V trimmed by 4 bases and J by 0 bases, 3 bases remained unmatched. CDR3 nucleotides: TGTGCCAGCAGCCCGGGGACTAGCGGGAGCACAGATACGCAGTATTTT. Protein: CASSPGTSGSTDTQYF.

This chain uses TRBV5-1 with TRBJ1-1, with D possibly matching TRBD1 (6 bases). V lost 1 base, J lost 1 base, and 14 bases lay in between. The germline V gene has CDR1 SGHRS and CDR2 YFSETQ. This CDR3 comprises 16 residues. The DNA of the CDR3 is TGCGCCAGCAGCTTGTATCAGACCAGGGGGAACACTGAAGCTTTCTTT. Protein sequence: CASSLYQTRGNTEAFF.

This CDR3 is CASSLVQSYEQYV. CDR3 nucleotides: TGTGCCAGCAGCTTAGTACAGTCTTACGAGCAGTACGTC. The gene calls are TRBV11-2 and TRBJ2-7; D is undetermined. Germline CDR1 is SGHAT and CDR2 is FQNNGV. CDR3 size: 13 residues. V was pared by 1 base and J by 4 bases, with 8 bases between.

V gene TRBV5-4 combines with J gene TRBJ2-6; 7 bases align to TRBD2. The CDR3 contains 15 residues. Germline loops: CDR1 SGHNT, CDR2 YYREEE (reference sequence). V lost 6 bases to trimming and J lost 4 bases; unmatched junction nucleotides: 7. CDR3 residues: CASMGGASGANVLTF. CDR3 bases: TGTGCCAGCATGGGAGGGGCGTCCGGGGCCAACGTCCTGACTTTC.

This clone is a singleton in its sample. For the CDR3, the DNA is TGCGCCAGCAGCCTGGACAGGGGGGCCTACAATGAGCAGTTCTTC. Residues: CASSLDRGAYNEQFF. The rearrangement joins TRBV4-1 to TRBJ2-1, with 10 bases aligning to TRBD1. The CDR3 extends over 15 amino acids. CDR1 MGHRA and CDR2 YSYEKL come from the germline V gene. V shed 4 bases, J shed 2 bases, and the junction held 2 bases outside the gene matches.

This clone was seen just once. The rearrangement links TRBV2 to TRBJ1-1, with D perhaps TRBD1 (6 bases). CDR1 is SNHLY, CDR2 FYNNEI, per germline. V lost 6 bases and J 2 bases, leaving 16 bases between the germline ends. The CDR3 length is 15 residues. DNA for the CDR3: TGTGCCAGCAGGGGCCGGTTAGGGGGTAACACTGAAGCTTTCTTT. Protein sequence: CASRGRLGGNTEAFF.

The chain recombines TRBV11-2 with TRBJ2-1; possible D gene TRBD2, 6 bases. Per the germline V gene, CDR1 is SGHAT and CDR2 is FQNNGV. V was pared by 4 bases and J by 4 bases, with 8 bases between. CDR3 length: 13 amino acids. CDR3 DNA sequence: TGTGCCAGCAGCTCCGGGACTTACAATGAGCAGTTCTTC. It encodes CASSSGTYNEQFF. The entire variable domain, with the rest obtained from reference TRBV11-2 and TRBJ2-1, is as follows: EAGVAQSPRYKIIEKRQSVAFWCNPISGHATLYWYQQILGQGPKLLIQFQNNGVVDDSQLPKDRFSAERLKGVDSTLKIQPAKLEDSAVYLCASSSGTYNEQFFGPGTRLTVL.